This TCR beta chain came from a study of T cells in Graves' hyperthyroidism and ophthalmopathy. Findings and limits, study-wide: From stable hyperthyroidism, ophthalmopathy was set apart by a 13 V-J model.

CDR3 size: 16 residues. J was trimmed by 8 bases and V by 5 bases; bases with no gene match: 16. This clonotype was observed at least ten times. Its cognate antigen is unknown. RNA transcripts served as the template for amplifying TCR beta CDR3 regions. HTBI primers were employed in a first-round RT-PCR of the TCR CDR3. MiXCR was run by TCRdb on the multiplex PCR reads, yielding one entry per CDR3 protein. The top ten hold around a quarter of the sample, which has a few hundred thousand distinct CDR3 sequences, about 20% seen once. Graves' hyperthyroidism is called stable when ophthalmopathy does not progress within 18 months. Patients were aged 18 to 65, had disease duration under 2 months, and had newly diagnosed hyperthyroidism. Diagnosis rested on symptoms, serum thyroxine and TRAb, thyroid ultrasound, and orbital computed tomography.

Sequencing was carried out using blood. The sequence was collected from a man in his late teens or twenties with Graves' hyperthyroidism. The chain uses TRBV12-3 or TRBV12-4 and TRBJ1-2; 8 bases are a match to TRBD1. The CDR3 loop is CASSPHHLDRAWGYTF. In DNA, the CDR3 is TGTGCCAGCAGTCCCCACCACTTGGACAGGGCGTGGGGCTACACCTTC.